Presented here are 15 T cell receptor beta chains from one specimen sequenced in a study of PD-L1 blockade in urothelial cancer. TCRdb keeps only in-frame clones here, not all; method: immunoSEQ multiplex PCR. The sample lists about 69,000 clones; approximately 91% were seen once. Sequenced here: PBMCs, sampled around atezolizumab (anti-PD-L1) treatment. Source of these receptors: a man between 60 and 70 years old with urothelial cancer.

V is TRBV19 and J is TRBJ2-5, with 7 bases that match TRBD2. Germline V lookup: CDR1 LNHDA, CDR2 SQIVND (reference sequence). Trimming at V came to 1 base and at J to 1 base, leaving 6 bases not matched to a gene. This CDR3 has 16 residues. CDR3 sequence reads: CASSIVASGIQETQYF. CDR3 DNA: TGTGCCAGTAGTATAGTCGCTAGCGGCATCCAAGAGACCCAGTACTTC.

The genes are TRBV25-1 and TRBJ1-4, with D tentatively TRBD1 (5 bases). The V end lost 2 bases, the J end lost 3 bases, and 7 bases lay between the germline ends. The CDR3 runs 14 residues. CDR1 and CDR2 from the germline V gene are MGHDK and SYGVNS. CDR3 loop: CASSEGQPNEKLFF. CDR3 sequence (DNA): TGTGCCAGCAGTGAAGGACAACCTAATGAAAAACTGTTTTTT.

This rearrangement joins TRBV11-3 to TRBJ1-2, with 8 bases matching TRBD1. J was trimmed by 4 bases and V by 0 bases; bases with no gene match: 4. This CDR3 is built from 15 residues. Germline V gene data show CDR1 as SGHNT and CDR2 as YENEEA. The CDR3 is CASSLEWDRFYGYTF. CDR3 nucleotide sequence: TGTGCCAGCAGCTTAGAATGGGACAGGTTCTATGGCTACACCTTC.

The rearrangement joins TRBV11-2 to TRBJ2-5, with D possibly TRBD2 on 5 matching bases. CDR1 is SGHAT, CDR2 FQNNGV, per germline. The CDR3 runs 15 residues. Trimming pared 5 bases from V and 4 bases from J, leaving 17 bases between. The CDR3 spells CASSPTRVTGETQYF. The CDR3 region has the DNA TGTGCCAGCAGCCCAACGAGGGTGACGGGAGAGACCCAGTACTTC.

This clone occurred once. This chain uses TRBV9 with TRBJ2-2; 7 bases agree with TRBD2. Trimming cost V 0 bases and J 5 bases; bases outside gene matches: 1. The CDR3 spans 14 residues. Germline assignment: CDR1 SGDLS and CDR2 YYNGEE. CDR3 protein: CASSVGGGTGELFF. The CDR3 DNA reads TGTGCCAGCAGCGTAGGGGGGGGAACCGGGGAGCTGTTTTTT.

The V gene is TRBV5-1, the J gene TRBJ2-7; TRBD1 aligns across 7 bases. Germline V gene lookup returns CDR1 SGHRS and CDR2 YFSETQ. This CDR3 has 13 residues. V was clipped by 0 bases and J by 10 bases; unmatched bases: 7. CDR3 loop: CASSLGGGEFQYF. The CDR3 coding sequence is TGCGCCAGCAGCTTGGGAGGGGGCGAATTCCAGTACTTC.

V is TRBV19 and J is TRBJ2-7, with TRBD1 identical over 10 bases. CDR1 and CDR2 from the germline V gene are LNHDA and SQIVND (reference sequence). The V and J ends lost 5 bases and 4 bases, in that order; junction bases with no gene match: 8. The CDR3 has 15 residues. The CDR3 loop reads CASSPFPGQGYEQYF. CDR3 sequence (DNA): TGTGCCAGTAGTCCATTTCCGGGACAGGGGTACGAGCAGTACTTC. Supplemented by reference TRBV19 and TRBJ2-7, the full variable domain reads DGGITQSPKYLFRKEGQNVTLSCEQNLNHDAMYWYRQDPGQGLRLIYYSQIVNDFQKGDIAEGYSVSREKKESFPLTVTSAQKNPTAFYLCASSPFPGQGYEQYFGPGTRLTVT.

This clone came up once. Its ends do not fully match the called genes, so a read error is possible. The rearrangement uses TRBV5-4 and TRBJ2-3; a weak D match, TRBD2 (6 bases). The CDR3 has 15 amino acids. The germline CDR1 and CDR2 sequences are SGHNT and YYREEE (reference sequence). CDR3 coding DNA: TGTGCCAGCAGCTTGGTGGTGGGGCGGGGAGATGCGCAGTATTTT. This translates into CASSLVVGRGDAQYF.

The CDR3 DNA is TGTGCCAGCAGCTCAACGGACAGGGGGCGTAATACGCAGTATTTT. Residues: CASSSTDRGRNTQYF. The chain employs TRBV11-2 and TRBJ2-3; 11 bases map to TRBD1. Germline V gene lookup returns CDR1 SGHAT and CDR2 FQNNGV. The J segment lost 7 bases and the V segment lost 4 bases, leaving 7 bases of the junction unmatched. The CDR3 is 15 amino acids.

The V and J genes are TRBV10-3 and TRBJ2-3; 14 bases are shared with TRBD2. Trimming at V came to 8 bases and at J to 1 base, leaving 2 bases not matched to a gene. Germline CDR1 ENHRY, CDR2 SYGVKD. The CDR3 extends over 15 amino acids. CDR3 nucleotides: TGTGCCATCGCGGGACTAGCGGGGGGCACAGATACGCAGTATTTT. It encodes CAIAGLAGGTDTQYF.

This clone came up a few times. Other DNA sequences in this specimen translate into the identical CDR3. This chain uses TRBV5-1 with TRBJ2-5; 11 nucleotides align to TRBD1. The CDR3 contains 16 residues. After removal of 4 bases from V and 0 bases from J, the junction contained 5 bases not matched to a gene. Per germline, CDR1 SGHRS and CDR2 YFSETQ. The CDR3 is CASSPGTGGYQETQYF. The DNA of the CDR3 is TGCGCCAGCAGCCCGGGGACAGGGGGGTACCAAGAGACCCAGTACTTC. Using reference TRBV5-1 and TRBJ2-5 for the parts outside the CDR3, the full variable domain is KAGVTQTPRYLIKTRGQQVTLSCSPISGHRSVSWYQQTPGQGLQFLFEYFSETQRNKGNFPGRFSGRQFSNSRSEMNVSTLELGDSALYLCASSPGTGGYQETQYFGPGTRLLVL.

The V call is TRBV5-1, the J call TRBJ1-2; TRBD1 matches 9 bases. Germline-derived CDR1 and CDR2 are SGHRS and YFSETQ. This CDR3 has 18 residues. Trimming at V came to 1 base and at J to 0 bases, leaving 10 bases not matched to a gene. The CDR3 coding sequence is TGCGCCAGCAGCTTGCGGGAGACACGGACAGGGGCTAACTATGGCTACACCTTC. Residues: CASSLRETRTGANYGYTF.

The chain employs TRBV9 and TRBJ1-5, with a weak D call TRBD1 (6 bases). Germline V CDR1 and CDR2: SGDLS, YYNGEE. Between the trimmed V and J ends, which lost 0 bases and 5 bases, there was a span of 15 bases. CDR3 length: 16 residues. CDR3 bases: TGTGCCAGCAGCGTAGTGCCGTGGACAGCAGATCAGCCCCAGCATTTT. Amino acids: CASSVVPWTADQPQHF.

The V and J genes are TRBV19 and TRBJ1-2, with 7 bases matching TRBD1. The CDR3 loop spans 16 amino acids. The V gene end was trimmed by 5 bases and the J gene end by 1 base; junction bases not matched to a gene: 10. CDR1 LNHDA and CDR2 SQIVND come from the germline V gene (reference sequence). The CDR3 DNA reads as TGTGCCAGTAGTTCGGGGACAGAGGAGCTTAACTATGGCTACACCTTC. Its translation is CASSSGTEELNYGYTF.

V usage is TRBV6-4 and J usage is TRBJ1-1, with D possibly matching TRBD1 (6 bases). This CDR3 is 13 amino acids long. Germline V gene data show CDR1 as MRHNA and CDR2 as SNTAGT. Trimming shortened V by 3 bases and J by 10 bases, and 15 bases separated the two germline ends. CDR3 bases: TGTGCCAGCAGTGATCCCTTACAGGGACGAGCTTTCTTT. Encoded protein: CASSDPLQGRAFF.